This T cell receptor (beta chain) emerged from a study of T cell responses to AZD1222 COVID-19 vaccine. Study results and caveats: Repertoires were sampled only after the peak T cell response.

The CDR3 extends over 13 amino acids. Germline values: CDR1 GTSNPN, CDR2 SVGIG (reference sequence). The ends were cut back, 2 bases at V and 3 bases at J, with 10 bases in the middle. This clone occurred once. Its antigen is not identified. Produced via immunoSEQ multiplex PCR; TCRdb's table is partial and in-frame only. The sample holds 95,000 to 150,000 clones, roughly nine tenths seen once. The sequence was obtained from an adult in good health. The V and J genes are TRBV30 and TRBJ1-2; D remains ambiguous. This specimen was peripheral blood, taken on day 0 of AZD1222 vaccination. CDR3 in DNA: TGTGCCTGGAGTCGGACGGACTACTATGGCTACACCTTC. It yields the protein CAWSRTDYYGYTF. Filled out from reference TRBV30 and TRBJ1-2, the complete variable domain reads SQTIHQWPATLVQPVGSPLSLECTVEGTSNPNLYWYRQAAGRGLQLLFYSVGIGQISSEVPQNLSASRPQDRQFILSSKKLLLSDSGFYLCAWSRTDYYGYTFGSGTRLTVV.